This T cell receptor (beta chain) was obtained from a study of Ad26.COV2.S vaccination and SARS-CoV-2 variants. The treatment here: around 19 received Ad26.COV2.S at low or high dose, single or two shots; 5 received placebo; per-sample allocation not given. Collection of the samples took place on day 63 after the first injection of vaccine or placebo. Findings and caveats of the study: Reportedly, after vaccination the spike-specific CD8+ and CD4+ T cell responses displayed substantial breadth.

Worth noting for this clone: What it binds is not known.

From germline, CDR1 is SGHRS and CDR2 YFSETQ. V was shortened by 1 base and J by 5 bases, with 12 bases between the two germline ends. The CDR3 is 14 amino acids. Profiled with immunoSEQ multiplex PCR; TCRdb holds only in-frame clones, not every one. The sample shows 440,000 or so clones, over 80% of them seen only once. The sequence came from a person between 18 and 60 years old who received the Ad26.COV2.S COVID-19 vaccine or a placebo. The chain carries TRBV5-1 and TRBJ1-1; the D is unclear. The sequenced sample was peripheral blood, obtained in a trial of Ad26.COV2.S vaccine versus placebo. The DNA for the CDR3 is TGCGCCAGCAGCTTGATCCGGGAGCAAACTGAAGCTTTCTTT. This translates into CASSLIREQTEAFF.